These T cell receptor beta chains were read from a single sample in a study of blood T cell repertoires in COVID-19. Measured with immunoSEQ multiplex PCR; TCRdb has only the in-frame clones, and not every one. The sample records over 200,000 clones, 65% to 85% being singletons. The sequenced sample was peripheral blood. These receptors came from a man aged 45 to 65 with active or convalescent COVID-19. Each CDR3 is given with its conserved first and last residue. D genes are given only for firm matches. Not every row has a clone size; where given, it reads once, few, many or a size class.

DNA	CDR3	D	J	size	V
TGTGCCACCAGTGACCGAGCCGACAGGGGCTCCTACAATGAGCAGTTCTTC	CATSDRADRGSYNEQFF	TRBD1	TRBJ2-1	NA	TRBV24-1
TGTGCCAGCAGTATCCACAGGGGCAATGGCTACACCTTC	CASSIHRGNGYTF	TRBD1	TRBJ1-2	NA	TRBV27
TGTGCCAGCAGTGGACTACAGGGAGTGCAAGAGACCCAGTACTTC	CASSGLQGVQETQYF	NA	TRBJ2-5	NA	TRBV2
TGCGCCAGCAGCCCGGGACTAGCGGGGGGCACAGATACGCAGTATTTT	CASSPGLAGGTDTQYF	TRBD2	TRBJ2-3	once	TRBV5-1
TGTGCCTGGAGTGTAAAATGGACTACTGAAGCTTTCTTT	CAWSVKWTTEAFF	NA	TRBJ1-1	NA	TRBV30
TGTGCCAGCAGCTTGGGTCGGGGGGCTTCCTACGAGCAGTACTTC	CASSLGRGASYEQYF	NA	TRBJ2-7	NA	TRBV5-5
TGTGCCAGTAGTATGAATCGAGGGAACAATGAGCAGTTCTTC	CASSMNRGNNEQFF	NA	TRBJ2-1	NA	TRBV19
TGTGCCAGCAGCGGGGACTCCCGCACCGGGGAGCTGTTTTTT	CASSGDSRTGELFF	NA	TRBJ2-2	NA	TRBV6-5
TGTGCCAGCAGATCTCGACGACAGGGGAGCTCCTACAATGAGCAGTTCTTC	CASRSRRQGSSYNEQFF	TRBD1	TRBJ2-1	NA	TRBV28
TGTGCCAGCAGTTTAGAAGGGGCCGGGACAGATACGCAGTATTTT	CASSLEGAGTDTQYF	NA	TRBJ2-3	NA	TRBV28
TGTGCCAGCAGAGGTTCAGGGTATCCCTTC	CASRGSGYPF	NA	TRBJ1-2	NA	TRBV2
TGCGCCAGCAGTGAGCCGACAGGGTTAGGCAAAAACATTCAGTACTTC	CASSEPTGLGKNIQYF	TRBD1	TRBJ2-4	NA	TRBV10-2
TGTGCCAGCAGCTTAGCCAGCTATGGCTACACCTTC	CASSLASYGYTF	NA	TRBJ1-2	NA	TRBV7-2
TGTGCCAGCAGCTTGGCGTCAGAAACCAACTATGGCTACACCTTC	CASSLASETNYGYTF	NA	TRBJ1-2	NA	TRBV5-4
TGTGCCAGCAGCTTAACCGGGACAGACAGCTGGGGCTACACCTTC	CASSLTGTDSWGYTF	TRBD1	TRBJ1-2	NA	TRBV9
TGCAGCGTCTTAGCGGGGAGCACAGATACGCAGTATTTT	CSVLAGSTDTQYF	TRBD2	TRBJ2-3	NA	TRBV29-1
TGTGCCAGCAGTCCTCCCCAGGGGTCCTACGAGCAGTACTTC	CASSPPQGSYEQYF	NA	TRBJ2-7	NA	TRBV28
TGTGCCAGCAGTCCGCCGACAGGAGAAAGGGACGAGCAGTACTTC	CASSPPTGERDEQYF	NA	TRBJ2-7	NA	TRBV2
TGTGCCAGCAGCCCTGGTCCGGGGGATAACTCCTACGAGCAGTACTTC	CASSPGPGDNSYEQYF	NA	TRBJ2-7	NA	TRBV12-1
TGTGCCAGCAGCCGAGGGACTAGCGGATACACCGGGGAGCTGTTTTTT	CASSRGTSGYTGELFF	TRBD2	TRBJ2-2	NA	TRBV11-1